Each of the 17 T cell receptor beta chains below was sequenced from the same sample in a study of cytomegalovirus exposure and HLA in healthy donors. PCR primers comprised 60 Vbeta and 13 Jbeta primers. Data came from immunoSEQ multiplex PCR; TCRdb stores just in-frame clones and leaves some out. The data show about 90,000 clones, around four fifths seen once. Material for sequencing was PBMCs. The receptors were gathered from a man younger than 40 in good health and CMV-seronegative.

The chain carries TRBV11-3 and TRBJ1-2; D is ambiguous. With 3 bases removed from V and 2 bases from J, the gap between germline ends came to 13 bases. Germline V lookup: CDR1 SGHNT, CDR2 YENEEA. The CDR3 sequence is 15 residues long. The CDR3 loop is CASSLSAEMNYGYTF. Here the CDR3 DNA reads TGTGCCAGCAGCTTGTCGGCGGAAATGAACTATGGCTACACCTTC.

The chain recombines TRBV29-1 with TRBJ2-5; D unresolved. The DNA end is more similar to TRBJ2-7, so the J call may be wrong. CDR1 SQVTM and CDR2 ANQGSEA come from the germline V gene. The CDR3 contains 11 residues. This chain's CDR3 is CSVGAQYEQYF. DNA for the CDR3: TGCAGCGTTGGGGCCCAGTACGAGCAGTACTTC.

The chain combines TRBV28 with TRBJ1-3, with 8 bases aligning to TRBD1. CDR3 size: 16 residues. V dropped 3 bases and J dropped 4; count of bases not matched to a gene: 8. Germline assignment: CDR1 MDHEN and CDR2 SYDVKM. CDR3 sequence reads: CASSFGTGSFGNTIYF. The DNA for the CDR3 is TGTGCCAGCAGTTTCGGGACAGGCAGCTTCGGAAACACCATATATTTT.

V and J are TRBV7-2 and TRBJ2-2; possible D gene TRBD1, 5 bases. The V end lost 3 bases, the J end lost 6 bases, and 11 bases lay between the germline ends. The germline CDR1 and CDR2 sequences are SGHTA and FQGNSA. This CDR3 has 14 amino acids. The CDR3 is CASSLSTGPGELFF. In DNA form, the CDR3 reads TGTGCCAGCAGCTTGTCAACAGGCCCCGGGGAGCTGTTTTTT.

This clone came up a few times. V usage is TRBV2 and J usage is TRBJ2-3; maybe TRBD1 (6 bases). CDR1 SNHLY and CDR2 FYNNEI come from the germline V gene. This CDR3 has 12 residues. The germline V and J ends were trimmed by 6 bases and 6 bases, with 10 bases remaining between them. The DNA of the CDR3 is TGTGCCAGCAGAACCCAGGGGGATACGCAGTATTTT. Its translation: CASRTQGDTQYF.

The chain links TRBV30 to TRBJ2-7; perhaps TRBD1 as D (6 bases). Germline V gene lookup returns CDR1 GTSNPN and CDR2 SVGIG (reference sequence). The V end was cut by 2 bases, the J end by 0 bases, with 20 bases between. The CDR3 runs to 17 residues. The CDR3 DNA follows: TGTGCCTGGAGTCTCCCACCGGACAGCCGATACTCCTACGAGCAGTACTTC. Translated, it gives CAWSLPPDSRYSYEQYF.

This chain joins TRBV19 and TRBJ2-7; D perhaps matches TRBD2 (5 bases). Trimming stripped 5 bases from V and 6 bases from J, with 14 bases between. Germline CDR1 LNHDA, CDR2 SQIVND (reference sequence). CDR3 length: 13 amino acids. The CDR3 DNA sequence: TGTGCCAGTAGTCCCAGGATCCGGGGCGAGCAGTACTTC. Translation gives CASSPRIRGEQYF.

This clone has only a few counts. The chain links TRBV4-1 to TRBJ2-1; 8 nucleotides line up with TRBD2. Germline loops: CDR1 MGHRA, CDR2 YSYEKL. The CDR3 loop spans 16 amino acids. V was clipped by 1 base and J by 5 bases; unmatched bases: 7. This chain's CDR3 is CASSQGGRGVHNEQFF. DNA of the CDR3: TGCGCCAGCAGCCAAGGTGGGCGGGGGGTTCACAATGAGCAGTTCTTC.

The chain couples TRBV7-2 to TRBJ2-3; 8 bases match TRBD2. The CDR3 is 16 residues long. Germline CDR1 SGHTA, CDR2 FQGNSA. Germline trimming cut 0 bases from V and 0 bases from J; bases unmatched to any gene: 2. As DNA, the CDR3 is TGTGCCAGCAGCTTAGCTAGCGGGGTTAGCACAGATACGCAGTATTTT. Protein sequence: CASSLASGVSTDTQYF.

In this sample, this clone turned up once. This CDR3 reads CASSLVVRANYGYTF. The DNA for the CDR3 is TGTGCCAGCAGCTTAGTTGTCCGGGCTAACTATGGCTACACCTTC. V usage is TRBV7-9 and J usage is TRBJ1-2; the D is unclear. Per germline, CDR1 SEHNR and CDR2 FQNEAQ (reference sequence). V lost 1 base to trimming and J lost 0 bases, with 9 bases between them. This CDR3 region has 15 residues.

This clone came up a few times. The genes are TRBV6-6 and TRBJ1-4; 7 bases map to TRBD1. Germline loops: CDR1 MNHNY, CDR2 SVGAGI (reference sequence). The CDR3 runs 14 residues. The V segment lost 6 bases and the J segment 5 bases; nucleotides outside the gene matches: 6. The CDR3 DNA sequence: TGTGCCAGCAGCCGACAGGGTCGGAATGAAAAACTGTTTTTT. Translation: CASSRQGRNEKLFF.

The V gene is TRBV18, the J gene TRBJ1-2; 8 bases agree with TRBD1. Germline V gives CDR1 KGHSH, CDR2 LQKENI. V gave up 3 bases and J gave up 4 bases; unmatched junction bases: 7. This CDR3 contains 15 residues. CDR3 DNA: TGTGCCAGCTCACCCGGGACAGGAATACCCTATGGCTACACCTTC. Its translation: CASSPGTGIPYGYTF.

The chain recombines TRBV19 with TRBJ2-6; 12 bases fit TRBD2. Trimming cost V 6 bases and J 0 bases; bases outside gene matches: 15. The CDR3 has 21 amino acids. Looked up from germline, CDR1 is LNHDA and CDR2 is SQIVND (reference sequence). CDR3 in amino acids: CASRPLAGGQNENSGANVLTF. CDR3 DNA sequence: TGTGCCAGTAGACCACTAGCGGGGGGACAAAACGAAAACTCTGGGGCCAACGTCCTGACTTTC. Complete variable domain (other parts from reference TRBV19 and TRBJ2-6): DGGITQSPKYLFRKEGQNVTLSCEQNLNHDAMYWYRQDPGQGLRLIYYSQIVNDFQKGDIAEGYSVSREKKESFPLTVTSAQKNPTAFYLCASRPLAGGQNENSGANVLTFGAGSRLTVL.

V gene TRBV30 combines with J gene TRBJ2-1; 14 nucleotides align to TRBD2. CDR3 size: 16 residues. Trimming took 4 bases from V and 9 from J; bases not matched to a gene: 11. The germline gives CDR1 GTSNPN, CDR2 SVGIG (reference sequence). The CDR3 nucleotides are TGTGCCTGGAACAACCTGGGACTAGCGGGGGCTGGTGAGCAGTTCTTC. It yields the protein CAWNNLGLAGAGEQFF.

This rearrangement joins TRBV28 to TRBJ1-1; D remains ambiguous. Trimming shortened V by 7 bases and J by 1 base, and 16 bases separated the two germline ends. The CDR3 is 15 residues long. CDR1 and CDR2 (germline): MDHEN, SYDVKM. CDR3 DNA: TGTGCCAGCACCCCCCTCCCCCTAAAGAACACTGAAGCTTTCTTT. It encodes CASTPLPLKNTEAFF.

This rearrangement joins TRBV5-1 to TRBJ1-3, with D perhaps matching TRBD1 (6 bases). Germline CDR1 SGHRS, CDR2 YFSETQ. V lost 7 bases to trimming and J lost 2 bases, with 13 bases between them. The length of the CDR3 is 14 residues. This chain's CDR3 is CASQQGKAGNTIYF. The CDR3 bases are TGCGCCAGCCAACAGGGAAAGGCTGGAAACACCATATATTTT.

This clone has only a few counts. The chain links TRBV6-5 to TRBJ1-1, with 7 bases identical to TRBD1. Germline-derived CDR1 and CDR2 are MNHEY and SVGAGI. With V trimmed by 2 bases and J by 2 bases, 5 bases remained unmatched. There are 15 residues in the CDR3. The CDR3 bases are TGTGCCAGCAGTTACGGGGGACAGCTTAACACTGAAGCTTTCTTT. Protein sequence: CASSYGGQLNTEAFF.